Each of the 3 T cell receptor beta chains below was sequenced from the same sample in a study of identical twins. MiXCR, run by TCRdb on the 5' RACE reads, gives a single entry per CDR3 protein. This table has approximately 590,000 distinct CDR3 sequences, 9.5% to 10% appearing once. These same data were also listed under a study on yellow fever vaccine responses in identical twins.

What was sequenced was PBMCs. All receptors come from a woman aged 18-29 years in good health.

The J gene is TRBJ2-2, the V gene TRBV4-1, with 9 bases identical to TRBD2. Trimming removed 3 bases from V and 7 bases from J; junction bases left unmatched: 3. The CDR3 runs to 14 residues. The germline gives CDR1 MGHRA, CDR2 YSYEKL. The CDR3 region is CASSQRGGGGELFF. CDR3 nucleotides: TGCGCCAGCAGCCAGCGGGGGGGCGGCGGGGAGCTGTTTTTT.

This clonotype was seen repeatedly, ten times or more. The chain is built from TRBV6-2 or TRBV6-3 and TRBJ2-1, with 7 bases aligning to TRBD2. Germline CDR1 is MNHEY and CDR2 is SVGEGT. The CDR3 has 17 residues. V trimming: 5 bases; J trimming: 8 bases; junction bases outside the gene matches: 18. CDR3 loop: CASSPPPRLAISDEQFF. The CDR3 DNA is TGTGCCAGCAGTCCTCCTCCCCGACTAGCCATTAGCGATGAGCAGTTCTTC.

This clonotype was counted only a few times. The rearrangement links TRBV6-2 or TRBV6-3 to TRBJ2-5; D may be TRBD1 (6 bases). Germline loops: CDR1 MNHEY, CDR2 SVGEGT. Between the trimmed V and J ends, which lost 2 bases and 1 base, there was a span of 11 bases. This CDR3 is 15 amino acids long. The CDR3 reads CASSYVGGAQETQYF. The CDR3 nucleotides read TGTGCCAGCAGTTACGTAGGGGGAGCCCAAGAGACCCAGTACTTC.